This entry lists 2 T cell receptor beta chains sequenced from one sample in a study of blood T cell repertoires in COVID-19. This table comes from immunoSEQ multiplex PCR, and its TCRdb copy is limited to in-frame clones, with some not included. Among 310,000 or so clones listed, 90% were seen once. Sequencing was done on a sample of PBMCs or T cells enriched from blood (not recorded which). The receptor set was obtained from a woman aged 25 to 39 who had recovered from COVID-19.

As for this clone: The same CDR3 is also encoded by other DNA sequences in this sample. This chain joins TRBV7-2 and TRBJ2-1; D gene uncertain. CDR1 SGHTA and CDR2 FQGNSA come from the germline V gene. Trimming removed 1 base from V and 7 bases from J, with 8 bases in between. There are 13 residues in the CDR3. The CDR3 coding sequence is TGTGCCAGCAGCTTAGAATCCTCGAATGAGCAGTTCTTC. It yields the protein CASSLESSNEQFF.

This clone has a single count. The chain recombines TRBV19 with TRBJ2-1; 12 nucleotides match TRBD2. Per germline, CDR1 LNHDA and CDR2 SQIVND (reference sequence). V lost 4 bases, J lost 5 bases, and 9 bases stayed unmatched. CDR3 length equals 17 residues. The CDR3 spells CASSRTSGNVLNNEQFF. For the CDR3, the DNA is TGTGCCAGTAGTAGGACTAGCGGGAACGTACTTAACAATGAGCAGTTCTTC.